The rows below give T cell receptor beta chains drawn from one sample of a study of CD8 T cells in ankylosing spondylitis. One entry per CDR3 protein, called by TCRdb with MiXCR from the 5' RACE reads. The data contain roughly 60,000 distinct CDR3 sequences, 6.2% of them seen just once; the ten biggest clones take up around 5.3%. Sequenced: synovial fluid, either unsorted or a sorted T cell fraction (not recorded which). The receptors derive from a male donor with ankylosing spondylitis. CDR3s include the opening cysteine and the closing phenylalanine or tryptophan. A D gene is named only where the DNA matches it firmly. Part of the rows lack a size; the others show once, few, many or a class for expanded clones.

TRBJ1-4	NA	TRBV6-5	many	TGTGCCAGCAGTTACGGGATGAGCGGTGAAAAACTGTTTTTT	CASSYGMSGEKLFF
TRBJ2-2	NA	TRBV29-1	many	TGCAGCGCTAGCAGGAACACCGGGGAGCTGTTTTTT	CSASRNTGELFF
TRBJ2-1	TRBD2	TRBV5-6	medium-sized	TGTGCCAGCAGCCTCCCGGGACTAGCGAGTGAGCAGTTCTTC	CASSLPGLASEQFF
TRBJ1-1	NA	TRBV6-1	many	TGTGCCAGCAGCACGGACATATGGGGCACTGAAGCTTTCTTT	CASSTDIWGTEAFF
TRBJ1-5	TRBD1	TRBV20-1	few	TGCAGTGCTAGCCGGGACAGGGGGAGCAATCAGCCCCAGCATTTT	CSASRDRGSNQPQHF
TRBJ2-7	TRBD1	TRBV7-2	NA	TGTGCCAGCAGCCGCGGGACAGGGGGCACCTACGAGCAGTACTTC	CASSRGTGGTYEQYF
TRBJ2-3	TRBD1	TRBV4-2	NA	TGTGCCAGCAGCCCCGCCGGGACAGGGGGAAGGGATACGCAGTATTTT	CASSPAGTGGRDTQYF
TRBJ2-1	NA	TRBV9	few	TGTGCCAGCAGCGTAGCGTCTACCACCAATGAGCAGTTCTTC	CASSVASTTNEQFF
TRBJ2-1	TRBD2	TRBV7-6	many	TGTGCCAGCAGCTTAAGTGGGAGGGCCTTTAATGAGCAGTTCTTC	CASSLSGRAFNEQFF
TRBJ2-7	TRBD2	TRBV7-8	few	TGTGCCAGCAGCTTAGCGCAGGTTAGCGGGAGGTACGAGCAGTACTTC	CASSLAQVSGRYEQYF
TRBJ1-6	NA	TRBV27	NA	TGTGCCAGCAGTTTAAGGCCGACGGGGGAATATTCACCCCTCCACTTT	CASSLRPTGEYSPLHF
TRBJ1-1	NA	TRBV19	few	TGTGCCAGTAGTACAGGGAGGAGAGACACTGAAGCTTTCTTT	CASSTGRRDTEAFF
TRBJ2-5	TRBD2	TRBV18	many	TGTGCCAGCTCACCTGGACTAGCGGGAGGTTTCCAAGAGACCCAGTACTTC	CASSPGLAGGFQETQYF
TRBJ2-7	TRBD2	TRBV5-1	many	TGCGCCAGCAGGACCGGGACTAGCGGCTACGAGCAGTACTTC	CASRTGTSGYEQYF
TRBJ1-5	NA	TRBV2	few	TGTGCCAGCAGTGAAAAAAGAGCAGGGGTTAAAGAGCCCCAGCATTTT	CASSEKRAGVKEPQHF
TRBJ2-5	NA	TRBV7-6	many	TGTGCCAGCAGCTTAGGGGGTCGGGAGACCCAGTACTTC	CASSLGGRETQYF
TRBJ2-7	TRBD1	TRBV4-3	many	TGCGCCAGCAGCCAGGGGACAGGGGGCTCGTACGAGCAGTACTTC	CASSQGTGGSYEQYF
TRBJ2-1	NA	TRBV10-3	few	TGTGCCATCAGTGAAAAAGAACCGCCCTACAATGAGCAGTTCTTC	CAISEKEPPYNEQFF
TRBJ2-3	NA	TRBV5-8	many	TGTGCCAGCAGCTTGGCTTTGGCATTCACAGATACGCAGTATTTT	CASSLALAFTDTQYF
TRBJ1-2	NA	TRBV4-2	many	TGTGCCAGCAGCCAAGATTCTCGGCAGGACTATGGCTACACCTTC	CASSQDSRQDYGYTF
TRBJ1-1	NA	TRBV9	few	TGTGCCAGCAGCGGGTTGGCGGGCACTGAAGCTTTCTTT	CASSGLAGTEAFF
TRBJ2-5	TRBD2	TRBV7-8	few	TGTGCCAGCAGCTTATTCGGGGGGCAAGAGACCCAGTACTTC	CASSLFGGQETQYF
TRBJ2-3	NA	TRBV7-2	many	TGTGCCACCCGCCTCGGGCGGAGGAGCACAGATACGCAGTATTTT	CATRLGRRSTDTQYF
TRBJ2-3	NA	TRBV12-3/TRBV12-4	many	TGTGCCAGCAGTCAGGAAGGTGGTACGCAGTATTTT	CASSQEGGTQYF
TRBJ2-3	TRBD1	TRBV28	few	TGTGCCAGCAGCCGCGACAGGGCAGCAGATACGCAGTATTTT	CASSRDRAADTQYF
TRBJ2-5	NA	TRBV4-1	many	TGCGCCAGCAGCCAAGATTGGGACCCCCAAGAGACCCAGTACTTC	CASSQDWDPQETQYF
TRBJ2-7	NA	TRBV21-1	many	TGTGCCAGCAGCAAAGTAGGCGAGGCCAACTACGAGCAGTACTTC	CASSKVGEANYEQYF
TRBJ2-7	NA	TRBV7-2	many	TGTGCCAGCAGCTCCCTGGCCTCCTACGAGCAGTACTTC	CASSSLASYEQYF
TRBJ2-3	NA	TRBV29-1	medium-sized	TGCAGCGCTAGTCGAGGAGGGACAGATACGCAGTATTTT	CSASRGGTDTQYF
TRBJ1-2	NA	TRBV5-1	few	TGCGCCAGCAGCTTGGGGGTCAGGAACTATGGCTACACCTTC	CASSLGVRNYGYTF
TRBJ1-6	NA	TRBV7-2	few	TGTGCCAGCAGCGCATCGCGAGATATAGGGGTAGTTTCACCCCTCCACTTT	CASSASRDIGVVSPLHF
TRBJ2-5	TRBD2	TRBV12-3/TRBV12-4	many	TGTGCCAGCAGTCAAGGACTAGCGGGAGTGGGGAGAGAGACCCAGTACTTC	CASSQGLAGVGRETQYF
TRBJ2-1	NA	TRBV3-1	NA	TGTGCCAGCAGCCTCGGACCTACTCTACAGGGTGAGCAGTTCTTC	CASSLGPTLQGEQFF
TRBJ2-3	TRBD2	TRBV28	many	TGTGCCAGCAGTTTTTTGGCTAGCGGGAGTTATTTCACAGATACGCAGTATTTT	CASSFLASGSYFTDTQYF
TRBJ2-4	NA	TRBV7-3	medium-sized	TGTGCCAGCAGCTTGACGGGGGTAGACATTCAGTACTTC	CASSLTGVDIQYF
TRBJ2-7	NA	TRBV7-9	many	TGTGCCAGCAGCTTAAGGGCAGGGTTGCTCGAGCAGTACTTC	CASSLRAGLLEQYF
TRBJ2-3	TRBD2	TRBV20-1	few	TGCAGTGCTAGTGTTAGCGGGAGTGAAGTAGATACGCAGTATTTT	CSASVSGSEVDTQYF
TRBJ1-6	TRBD1	TRBV5-8	many	TGTGCCAGCAGCCTCGGACAGGGAGGGAATTCACCCCTCCACTTT	CASSLGQGGNSPLHF
TRBJ2-1	NA	TRBV7-9	NA	TGTGTCAGCAGCAGTCCATACGGACGGCACAATGAGCAGTTCTTC	CVSSSPYGRHNEQFF
TRBJ1-1	NA	TRBV11-2	few	TGTGCCAGCAGCTTAGAAAGGAACACTGAAGCTTTCTTT	CASSLERNTEAFF